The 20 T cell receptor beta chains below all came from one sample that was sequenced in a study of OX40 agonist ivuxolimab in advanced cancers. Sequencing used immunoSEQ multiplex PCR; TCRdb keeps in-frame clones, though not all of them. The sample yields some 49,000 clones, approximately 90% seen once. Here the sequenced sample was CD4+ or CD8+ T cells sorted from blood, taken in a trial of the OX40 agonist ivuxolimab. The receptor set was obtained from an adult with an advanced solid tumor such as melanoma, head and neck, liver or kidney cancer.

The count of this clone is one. The CDR3 nucleotides are TGCAGCGTTGGGGCATTTTCCAGGGAGGATACGCAGTATTTT. This sequence encodes CSVGAFSREDTQYF. The rearrangement joins TRBV29-1 to TRBJ2-3; D possibly uses TRBD1 or TRBD2 (5 bases each). The CDR3 contains 14 residues. The germline CDR1 and CDR2 sequences are SQVTM and ANQGSEA. Trimming pared 4 bases from V and 6 bases from J, leaving 17 bases between.

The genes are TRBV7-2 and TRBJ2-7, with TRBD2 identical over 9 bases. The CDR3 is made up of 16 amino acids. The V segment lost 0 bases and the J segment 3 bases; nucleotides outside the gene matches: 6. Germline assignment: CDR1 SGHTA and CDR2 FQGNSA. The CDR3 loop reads CASSLAPGLAVYEQYF. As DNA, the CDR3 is TGTGCCAGCAGCTTAGCTCCGGGACTAGCTGTCTACGAGCAGTACTTC.

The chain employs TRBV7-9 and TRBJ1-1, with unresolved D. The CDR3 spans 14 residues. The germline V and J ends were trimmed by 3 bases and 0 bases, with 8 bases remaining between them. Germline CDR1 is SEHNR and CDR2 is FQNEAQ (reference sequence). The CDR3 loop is CASSFNTLNTEAFF. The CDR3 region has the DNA TGTGCCAGCAGCTTTAACACCCTGAACACTGAAGCTTTCTTT.

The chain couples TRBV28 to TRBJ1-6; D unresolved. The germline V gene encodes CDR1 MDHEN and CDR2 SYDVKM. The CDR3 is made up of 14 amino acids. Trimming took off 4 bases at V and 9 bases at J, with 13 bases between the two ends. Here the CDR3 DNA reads TGTGCCAGCAGTTCGAGAATAGGTAGTTCACCCCTCCACTTT. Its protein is CASSSRIGSSPLHF.

The CDR3 bases are TGCAGCTCGACAGGGGTAGGCTACACCTTC. Protein: CSSTGVGYTF. V is TRBV20-1 and J is TRBJ1-2; 8 positions match TRBD1. The germline V gene has CDR1 DFQATT and CDR2 SNEGSKA (reference sequence). This CDR3 is 10 amino acids long.

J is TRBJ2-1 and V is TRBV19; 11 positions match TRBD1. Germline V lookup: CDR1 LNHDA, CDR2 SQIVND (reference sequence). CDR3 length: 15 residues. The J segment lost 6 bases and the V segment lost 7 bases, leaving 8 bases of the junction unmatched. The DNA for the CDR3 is TGTGCCAGTAAGATAGCCGGGACAGGGGGCAATGAGCAGTTCTTC. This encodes CASKIAGTGGNEQFF.

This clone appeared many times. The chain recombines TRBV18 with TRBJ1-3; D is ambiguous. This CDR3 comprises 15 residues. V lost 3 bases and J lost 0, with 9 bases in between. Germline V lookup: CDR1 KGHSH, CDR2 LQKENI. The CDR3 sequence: CASSPPTLSGNTIYF. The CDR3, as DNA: TGTGCCAGCTCACCCCCGACACTCTCTGGAAACACCATATATTTT. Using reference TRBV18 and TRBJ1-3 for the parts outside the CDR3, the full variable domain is NAGVMQNPRHLVRRRGQEARLRCSPMKGHSHVYWYRQLPEEGLKFMVYLQKENIIDESGMPKERFSAEFPKEGPSILRIQQVVRGDSAAYFCASSPPTLSGNTIYFGEGSWLTVV.

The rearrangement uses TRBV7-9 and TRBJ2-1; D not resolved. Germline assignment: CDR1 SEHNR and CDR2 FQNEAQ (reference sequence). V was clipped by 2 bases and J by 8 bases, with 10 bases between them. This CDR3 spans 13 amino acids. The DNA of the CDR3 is TGTGCCAGCAGCTTAACGTTAAAAGATGAGCAGTTCTTC. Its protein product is CASSLTLKDEQFF.

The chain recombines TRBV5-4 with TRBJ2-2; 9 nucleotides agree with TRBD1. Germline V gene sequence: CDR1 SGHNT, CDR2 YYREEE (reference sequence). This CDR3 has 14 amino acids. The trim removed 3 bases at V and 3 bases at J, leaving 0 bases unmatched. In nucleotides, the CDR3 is TGTGCCAGCAGCTGGGACAGGGACACCGGGGAGCTGTTTTTT. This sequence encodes CASSWDRDTGELFF.

DNA for the CDR3: TGTGCCACCAGCAGAGAACTGGGTGAGCAGTTCTTC. It codes for CATSRELGEQFF. J is TRBJ2-1 and V is TRBV15; no reliable D call. Trimming cost V 0 bases and J 9 bases, with 6 bases left between them. CDR3 size: 12 residues. Germline lookup yields CDR1 LNHNV and CDR2 YYDKDF (reference sequence).

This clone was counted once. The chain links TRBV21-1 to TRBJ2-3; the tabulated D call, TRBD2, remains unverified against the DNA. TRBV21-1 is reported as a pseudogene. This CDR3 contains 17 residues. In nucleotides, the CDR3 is TGTGCCAGCAGAGGACTAGCGGGAGGCCCTTCTTCTGGTACGCAGTATTTT. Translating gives CASRGLAGGPSSGTQYF.

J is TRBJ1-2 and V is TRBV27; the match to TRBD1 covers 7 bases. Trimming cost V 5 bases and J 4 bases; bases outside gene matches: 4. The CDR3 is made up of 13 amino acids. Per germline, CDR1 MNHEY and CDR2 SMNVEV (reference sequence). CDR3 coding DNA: TGTGCCAGCAGTCCACAGGGGACCTATGGCTACACCTTC. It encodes CASSPQGTYGYTF.

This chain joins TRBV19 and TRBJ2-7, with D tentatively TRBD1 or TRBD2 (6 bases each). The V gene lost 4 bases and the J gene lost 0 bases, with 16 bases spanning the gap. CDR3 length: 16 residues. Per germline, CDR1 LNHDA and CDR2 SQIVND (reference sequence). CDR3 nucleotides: TGTGCCAGTAGTAGGTCGGACTGGGGGGCCTCCTACGAGCAGTACTTC. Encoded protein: CASSRSDWGASYEQYF.

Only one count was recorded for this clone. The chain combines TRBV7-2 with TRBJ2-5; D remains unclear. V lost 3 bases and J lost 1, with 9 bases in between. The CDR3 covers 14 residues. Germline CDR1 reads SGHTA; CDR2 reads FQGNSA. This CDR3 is CASSFNTLQETQYF. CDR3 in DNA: TGTGCCAGCAGCTTTAACACTCTCCAAGAGACCCAGTACTTC.

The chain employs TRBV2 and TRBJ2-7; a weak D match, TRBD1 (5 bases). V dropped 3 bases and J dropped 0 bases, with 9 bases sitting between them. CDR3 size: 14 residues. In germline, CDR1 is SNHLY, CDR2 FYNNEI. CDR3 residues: CASSEDKYSYEQYF. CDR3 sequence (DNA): TGTGCCAGCAGTGAGGACAAATACTCCTACGAGCAGTACTTC. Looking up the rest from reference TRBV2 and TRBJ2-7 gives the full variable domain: EPEVTQTPSHQVTQMGQEVILRCVPISNHLYFYWYRQILGQKVEFLVSFYNNEISEKSEIFDDQFSVERPDGSNFTLKIRSTKLEDSAMYFCASSEDKYSYEQYFGPGTRLTVT.

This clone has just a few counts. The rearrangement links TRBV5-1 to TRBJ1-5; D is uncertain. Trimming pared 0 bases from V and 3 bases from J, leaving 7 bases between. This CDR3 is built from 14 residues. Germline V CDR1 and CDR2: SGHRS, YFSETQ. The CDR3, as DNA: TGCGCCAGCAGCTTGGAAGGGCCCAATCAGCCCCAGCATTTT. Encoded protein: CASSLEGPNQPQHF.

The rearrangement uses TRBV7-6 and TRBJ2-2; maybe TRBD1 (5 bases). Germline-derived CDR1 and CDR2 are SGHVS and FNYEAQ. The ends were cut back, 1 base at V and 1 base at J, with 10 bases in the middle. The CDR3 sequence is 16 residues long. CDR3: CASSLEMGLNTGELFF. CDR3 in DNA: TGTGCCAGCAGCTTAGAGATGGGGCTGAACACCGGGGAGCTGTTTTTT.

CDR3 bases: TGTGCCAGCAGAGGATACGAGCAGTACTTC. It translates to CASRGYEQYF. The rearrangement uses TRBV6-6 and TRBJ2-7; D ambiguous. V lost 6 bases and J lost 4, with 4 bases in between. The germline V gene encodes CDR1 MNHNY and CDR2 SVGAGI (reference sequence). This CDR3 has 10 amino acids.

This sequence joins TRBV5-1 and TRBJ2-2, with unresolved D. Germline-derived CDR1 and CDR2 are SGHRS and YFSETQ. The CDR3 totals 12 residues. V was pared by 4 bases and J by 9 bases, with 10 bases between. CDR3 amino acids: CASSPGRWELFF. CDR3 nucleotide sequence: TGCGCCAGCAGCCCCGGAAGGTGGGAGCTGTTTTTT.

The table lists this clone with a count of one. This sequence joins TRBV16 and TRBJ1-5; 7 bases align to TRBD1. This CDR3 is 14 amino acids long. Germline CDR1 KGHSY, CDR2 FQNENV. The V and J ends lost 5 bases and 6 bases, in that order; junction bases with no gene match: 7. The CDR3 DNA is TGTGCCAGCAGCGCACAGGGGCTGGTTCAGCCCCAGCATTTT. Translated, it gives CASSAQGLVQPQHF.